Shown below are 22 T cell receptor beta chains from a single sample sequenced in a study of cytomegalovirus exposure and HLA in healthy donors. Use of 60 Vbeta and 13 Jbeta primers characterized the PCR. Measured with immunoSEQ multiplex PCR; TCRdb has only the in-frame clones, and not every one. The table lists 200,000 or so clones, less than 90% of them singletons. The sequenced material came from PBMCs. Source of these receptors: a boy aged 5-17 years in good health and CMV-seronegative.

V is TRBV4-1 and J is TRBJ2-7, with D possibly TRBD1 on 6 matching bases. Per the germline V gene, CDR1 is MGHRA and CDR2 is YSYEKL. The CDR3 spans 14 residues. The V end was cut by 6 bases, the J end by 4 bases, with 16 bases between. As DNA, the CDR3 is TGCGCCAGCAGTCTGGACAGCGGATTATACGAGCAGTACTTC. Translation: CASSLDSGLYEQYF.

The CDR3 DNA follows: TGTGCCTGGAGTGGGCACAGGGGCTATGGCTACACCTTC. Its protein product is CAWSGHRGYGYTF. The genes are TRBV30 and TRBJ1-2; the match to TRBD1 covers 7 bases. The trim removed 1 base at V and 4 bases at J, leaving 3 bases unmatched. The germline V gene encodes CDR1 GTSNPN and CDR2 SVGIG (reference sequence). CDR3 size: 13 residues.

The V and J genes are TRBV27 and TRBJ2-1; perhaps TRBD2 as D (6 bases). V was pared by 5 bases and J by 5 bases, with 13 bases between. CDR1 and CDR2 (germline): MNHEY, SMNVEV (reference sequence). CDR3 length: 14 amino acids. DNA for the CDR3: TGTGCCAGCAGTAGCGGTTGGGGGGACAATGAGCAGTTCTTC. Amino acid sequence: CASSSGWGDNEQFF.

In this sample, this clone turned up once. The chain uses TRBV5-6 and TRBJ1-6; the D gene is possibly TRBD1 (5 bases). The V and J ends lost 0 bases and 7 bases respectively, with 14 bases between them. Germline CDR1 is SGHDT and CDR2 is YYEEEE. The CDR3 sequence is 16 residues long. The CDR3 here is CASSLVGGADNSPLHF. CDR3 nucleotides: TGTGCCAGCAGCTTGGTCGGGGGTGCGGACAATTCACCCCTCCACTTT.

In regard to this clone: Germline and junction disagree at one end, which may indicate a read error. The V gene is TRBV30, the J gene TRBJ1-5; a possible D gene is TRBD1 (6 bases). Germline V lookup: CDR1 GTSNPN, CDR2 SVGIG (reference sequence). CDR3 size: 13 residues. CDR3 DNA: TGTGCCCGGAGTGAACAGGGAAATCAGCCCCAGCATTTT. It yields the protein CARSEQGNQPQHF.

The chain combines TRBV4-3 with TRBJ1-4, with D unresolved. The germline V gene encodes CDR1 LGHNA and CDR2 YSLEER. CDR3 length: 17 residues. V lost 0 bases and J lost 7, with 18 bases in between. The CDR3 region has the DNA TGCGCCAGCAGCCAAGAAAAAGTAGACTCCTCACGTGAAAAACTGTTTTTT. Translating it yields CASSQEKVDSSREKLFF.

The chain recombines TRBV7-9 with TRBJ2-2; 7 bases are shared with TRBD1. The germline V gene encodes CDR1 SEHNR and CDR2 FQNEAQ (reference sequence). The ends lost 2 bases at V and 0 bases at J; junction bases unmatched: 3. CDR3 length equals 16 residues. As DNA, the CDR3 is TGTGCCAGCAGCTTATTGGGACAGTCGAACACCGGGGAGCTGTTTTTT. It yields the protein CASSLLGQSNTGELFF.

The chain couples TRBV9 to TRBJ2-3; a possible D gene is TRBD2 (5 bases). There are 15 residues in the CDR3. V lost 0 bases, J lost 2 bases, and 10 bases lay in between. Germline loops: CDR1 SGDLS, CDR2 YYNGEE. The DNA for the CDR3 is TGTGCCAGCAGCGTAGTTGCGGGCTCCACAGATACGCAGTATTTT. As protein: CASSVVAGSTDTQYF.

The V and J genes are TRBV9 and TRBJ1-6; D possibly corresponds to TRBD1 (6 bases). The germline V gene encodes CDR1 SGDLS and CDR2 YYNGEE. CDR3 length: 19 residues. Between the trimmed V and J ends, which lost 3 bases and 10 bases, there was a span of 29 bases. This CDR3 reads CASSAKIYRDIQDFSPLHF. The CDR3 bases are TGTGCCAGCAGCGCAAAGATCTACCGGGACATCCAAGACTTCTCACCCCTCCACTTT.

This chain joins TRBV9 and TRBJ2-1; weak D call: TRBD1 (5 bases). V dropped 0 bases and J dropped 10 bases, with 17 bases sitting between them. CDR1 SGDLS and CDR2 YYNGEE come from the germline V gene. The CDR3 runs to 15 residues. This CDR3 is CASSVAPKGSLEQFF. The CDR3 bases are TGTGCCAGCAGCGTAGCCCCCAAGGGGTCCCTCGAGCAGTTCTTC. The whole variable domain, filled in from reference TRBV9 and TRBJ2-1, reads DSGVTQTPKHLITATGQRVTLRCSPRSGDLSVYWYQQSLDQGLQFLIQYYNGEERAKGNILERFSAQQFPDLHSELNLSSLELGDSALYFCASSVAPKGSLEQFFGPGTRLTVL.

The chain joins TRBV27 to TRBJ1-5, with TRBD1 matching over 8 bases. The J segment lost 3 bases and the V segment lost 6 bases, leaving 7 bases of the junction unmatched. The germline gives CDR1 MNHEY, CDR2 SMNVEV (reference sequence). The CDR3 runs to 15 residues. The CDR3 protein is CASSPGTGLNQPQHF. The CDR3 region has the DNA TGTGCCAGCAGCCCCGGGACAGGCCTCAATCAGCCCCAGCATTTT.

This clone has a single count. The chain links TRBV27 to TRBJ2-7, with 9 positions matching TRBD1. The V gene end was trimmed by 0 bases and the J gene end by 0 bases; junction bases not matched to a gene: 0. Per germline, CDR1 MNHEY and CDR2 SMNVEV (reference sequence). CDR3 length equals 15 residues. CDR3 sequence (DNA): TGTGCCAGCAGTTTATCGGGACAGGGCTCCTACGAGCAGTACTTC. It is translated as CASSLSGQGSYEQYF.

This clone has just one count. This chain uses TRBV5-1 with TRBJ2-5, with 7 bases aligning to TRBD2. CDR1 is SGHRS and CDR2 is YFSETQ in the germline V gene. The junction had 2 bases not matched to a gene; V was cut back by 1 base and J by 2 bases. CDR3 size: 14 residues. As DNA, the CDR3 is TGCGCCAGCAGCTTGCTAGCGGAACAAGAGACCCAGTACTTC. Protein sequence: CASSLLAEQETQYF. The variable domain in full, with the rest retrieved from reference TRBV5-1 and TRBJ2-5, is KAGVTQTPRYLIKTRGQQVTLSCSPISGHRSVSWYQQTPGQGLQFLFEYFSETQRNKGNFPGRFSGRQFSNSRSEMNVSTLELGDSALYLCASSLLAEQETQYFGPGTRLLVL.

DNA for the CDR3: TGTGCCAGTAGTATACAACCGACAGGCTCCTACGAGCAGTACTTC. Encoded protein: CASSIQPTGSYEQYF. The chain recombines TRBV19 with TRBJ2-7; maybe TRBD1 (6 bases). The germline CDR1 and CDR2 sequences are LNHDA and SQIVND (reference sequence). V lost 2 bases and J lost 0, with 11 bases in between. There are 15 residues in the CDR3.

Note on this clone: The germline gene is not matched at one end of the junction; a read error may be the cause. The chain's CDR3 is CASSLRGASNAQFF. The CDR3 bases are TGCGCCAGCAGCCTTCGGGGGGCGAGCAATGCGCAGTTCTTC. The chain joins TRBV5-1 to TRBJ2-1; perhaps TRBD2 as D (7 bases). There are 14 residues in the CDR3. Germline-derived CDR1 and CDR2 are SGHRS and YFSETQ.

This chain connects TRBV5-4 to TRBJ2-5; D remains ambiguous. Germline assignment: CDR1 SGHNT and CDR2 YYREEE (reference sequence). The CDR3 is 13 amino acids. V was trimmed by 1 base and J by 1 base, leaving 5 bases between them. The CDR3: CASSLNSQETQYF. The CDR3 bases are TGTGCCAGCAGCTTGAACTCCCAAGAGACCCAGTACTTC.

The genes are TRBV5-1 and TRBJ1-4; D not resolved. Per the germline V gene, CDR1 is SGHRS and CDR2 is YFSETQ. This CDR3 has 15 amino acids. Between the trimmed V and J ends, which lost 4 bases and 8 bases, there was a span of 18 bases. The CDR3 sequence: CASSPGWAGGEKLFF. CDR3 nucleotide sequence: TGCGCCAGCAGCCCTGGATGGGCGGGTGGAGAAAAACTGTTTTTT.

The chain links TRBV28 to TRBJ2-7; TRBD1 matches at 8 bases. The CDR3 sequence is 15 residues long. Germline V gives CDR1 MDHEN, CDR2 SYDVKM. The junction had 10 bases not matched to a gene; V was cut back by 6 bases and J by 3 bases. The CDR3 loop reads CASRWAYRGNYEQYF. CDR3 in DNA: TGTGCCAGCAGATGGGCCTACAGGGGGAACTACGAGCAGTACTTC.

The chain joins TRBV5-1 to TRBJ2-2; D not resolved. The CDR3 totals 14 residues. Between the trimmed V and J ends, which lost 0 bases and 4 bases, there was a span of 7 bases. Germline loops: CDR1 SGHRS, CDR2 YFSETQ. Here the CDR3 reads CASSLVVPTGELFF. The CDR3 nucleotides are TGCGCCAGCAGCTTGGTAGTACCCACCGGGGAGCTGTTTTTT.

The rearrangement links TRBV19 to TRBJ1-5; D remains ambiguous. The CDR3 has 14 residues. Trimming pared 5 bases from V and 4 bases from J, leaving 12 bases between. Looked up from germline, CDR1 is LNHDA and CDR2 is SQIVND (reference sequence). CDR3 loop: CASSLAPMNQPQHF. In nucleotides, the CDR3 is TGTGCCAGTAGTTTGGCACCGATGAATCAGCCCCAGCATTTT. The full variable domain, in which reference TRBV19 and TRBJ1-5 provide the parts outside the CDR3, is DGGITQSPKYLFRKEGQNVTLSCEQNLNHDAMYWYRQDPGQGLRLIYYSQIVNDFQKGDIAEGYSVSREKKESFPLTVTSAQKNPTAFYLCASSLAPMNQPQHFGDGTRLSIL.

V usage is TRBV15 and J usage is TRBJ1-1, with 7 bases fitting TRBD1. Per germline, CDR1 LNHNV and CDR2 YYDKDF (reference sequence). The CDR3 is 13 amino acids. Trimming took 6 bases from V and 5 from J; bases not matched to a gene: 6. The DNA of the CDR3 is TGTGCCACCAGGGGACAGATCCTAACTGAAGCTTTCTTT. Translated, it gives CATRGQILTEAFF.

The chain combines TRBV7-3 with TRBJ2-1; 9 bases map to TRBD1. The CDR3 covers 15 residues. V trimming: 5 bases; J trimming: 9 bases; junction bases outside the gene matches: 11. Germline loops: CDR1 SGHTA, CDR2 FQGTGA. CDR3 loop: CASSPGTGSGAEQFF. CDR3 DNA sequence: TGTGCCAGCAGCCCAGGGACAGGGAGTGGGGCTGAGCAGTTCTTC. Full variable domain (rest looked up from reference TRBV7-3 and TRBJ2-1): GAGVSQTPSNKVTEKGKYVELRCDPISGHTALYWYRQSLGQGPEFLIYFQGTGAADDSGLPNDRFFAVRPEGSVSTLKIQRTERGDSAVYLCASSPGTGSGAEQFFGPGTRLTVL.